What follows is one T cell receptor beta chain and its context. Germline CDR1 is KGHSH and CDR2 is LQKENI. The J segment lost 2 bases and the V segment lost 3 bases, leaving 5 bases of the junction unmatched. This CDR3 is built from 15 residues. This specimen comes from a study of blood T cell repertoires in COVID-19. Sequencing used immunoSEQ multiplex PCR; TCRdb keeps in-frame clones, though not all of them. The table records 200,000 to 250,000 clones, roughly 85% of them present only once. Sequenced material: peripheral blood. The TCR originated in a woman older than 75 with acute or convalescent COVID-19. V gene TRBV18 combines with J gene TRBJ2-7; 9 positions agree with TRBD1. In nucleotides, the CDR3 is TGTGCCAGCTCACCGACAGGGGGTGGACCCTACGAGCAGTACTTC. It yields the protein CASSPTGGGPYEQYF.